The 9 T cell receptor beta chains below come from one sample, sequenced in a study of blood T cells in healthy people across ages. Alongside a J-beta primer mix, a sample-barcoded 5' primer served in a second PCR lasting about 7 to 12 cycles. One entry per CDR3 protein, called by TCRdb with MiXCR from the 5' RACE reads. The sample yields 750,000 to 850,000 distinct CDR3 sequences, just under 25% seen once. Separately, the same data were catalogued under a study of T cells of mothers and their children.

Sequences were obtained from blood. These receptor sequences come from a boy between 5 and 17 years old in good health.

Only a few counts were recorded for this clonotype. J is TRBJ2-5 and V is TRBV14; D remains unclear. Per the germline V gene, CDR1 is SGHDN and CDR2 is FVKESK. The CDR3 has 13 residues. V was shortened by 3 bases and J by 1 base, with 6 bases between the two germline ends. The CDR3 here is CASSQSTQETQYF. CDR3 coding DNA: TGTGCCAGCAGCCAGTCAACCCAAGAGACCCAGTACTTC.

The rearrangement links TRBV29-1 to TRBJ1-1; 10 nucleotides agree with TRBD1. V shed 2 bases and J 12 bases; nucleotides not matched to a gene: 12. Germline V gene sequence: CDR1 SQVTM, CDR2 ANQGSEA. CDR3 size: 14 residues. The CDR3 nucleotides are TGCAGCGTTGAACCGACAGGGGGCATGTCAGGACCTTTCTTT. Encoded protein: CSVEPTGGMSGPFF. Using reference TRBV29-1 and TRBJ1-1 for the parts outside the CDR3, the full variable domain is SAVISQKPSRDICQRGTSLTIQCQVDSQVTMMFWYRQQPGQSLTLIATANQGSEATYESGFVIDKFPISRPNLTFSTLTVSNMSPEDSSIYLCSVEPTGGMSGPFFGQGTRLTVV.

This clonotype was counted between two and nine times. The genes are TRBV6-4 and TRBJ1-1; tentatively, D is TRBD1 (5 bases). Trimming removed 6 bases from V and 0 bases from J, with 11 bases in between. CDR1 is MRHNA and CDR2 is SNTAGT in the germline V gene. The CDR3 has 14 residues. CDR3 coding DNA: TGTGCCAGCAGGCTCGGGGGGATGAACACTGAAGCTTTCTTT. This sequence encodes CASRLGGMNTEAFF.

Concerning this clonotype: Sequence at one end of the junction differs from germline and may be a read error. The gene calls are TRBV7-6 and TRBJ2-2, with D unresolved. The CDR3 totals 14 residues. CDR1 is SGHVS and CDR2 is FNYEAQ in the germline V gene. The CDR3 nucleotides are TGTGCCAGCATCTTAGACGGGAACACCGGGGAGCTGTTTTTT. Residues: CASILDGNTGELFF.

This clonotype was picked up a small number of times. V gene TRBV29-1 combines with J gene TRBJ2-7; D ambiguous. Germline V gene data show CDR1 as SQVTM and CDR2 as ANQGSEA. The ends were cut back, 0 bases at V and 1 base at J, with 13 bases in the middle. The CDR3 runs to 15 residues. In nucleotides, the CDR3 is TGCAGCGTTGAAGATCTGAAGGATGCTTCCTACGAGCAGTACTTC. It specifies CSVEDLKDASYEQYF.

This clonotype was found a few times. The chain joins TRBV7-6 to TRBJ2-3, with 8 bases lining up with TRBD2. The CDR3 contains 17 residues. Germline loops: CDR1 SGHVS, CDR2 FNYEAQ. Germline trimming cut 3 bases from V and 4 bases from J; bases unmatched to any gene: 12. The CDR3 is CASSLQAGATSADTQYF. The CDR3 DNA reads TGTGCCAGCAGCTTGCAAGCGGGAGCCACGAGCGCAGATACGCAGTATTTT. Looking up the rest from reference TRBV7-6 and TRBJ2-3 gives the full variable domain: GAGVSQSPRYKVTKRGQDVALRCDPISGHVSLYWYRQALGQGPEFLTYFNYEAQQDKSGLPNDRFSAERPEGSISTLTIQRTEQRDSAMYRCASSLQAGATSADTQYFGPGTRLTVL.

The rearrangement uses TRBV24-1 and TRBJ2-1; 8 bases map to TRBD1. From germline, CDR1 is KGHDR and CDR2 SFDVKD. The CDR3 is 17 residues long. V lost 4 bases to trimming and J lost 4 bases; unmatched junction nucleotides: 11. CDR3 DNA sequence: TGTGCCACCAGTGACTCCGGGACAGGACGAAATTACAATGAGCAGTTCTTC. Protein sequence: CATSDSGTGRNYNEQFF.

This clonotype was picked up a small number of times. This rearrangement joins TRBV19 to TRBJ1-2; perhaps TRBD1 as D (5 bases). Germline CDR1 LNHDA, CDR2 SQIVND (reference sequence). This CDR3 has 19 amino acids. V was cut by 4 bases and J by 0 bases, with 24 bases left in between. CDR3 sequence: CASSNLFWDDMLANYGYTF. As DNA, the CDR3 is TGTGCCAGTAGTAATCTCTTCTGGGACGACATGCTGGCTAACTATGGCTACACCTTC.

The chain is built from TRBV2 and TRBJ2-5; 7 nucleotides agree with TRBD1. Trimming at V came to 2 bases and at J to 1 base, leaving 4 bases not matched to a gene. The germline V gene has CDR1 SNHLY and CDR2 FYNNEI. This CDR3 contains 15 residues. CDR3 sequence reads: CASSENDRAQETQYF. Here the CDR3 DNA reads TGTGCCAGCAGTGAAAACGACAGGGCCCAAGAGACCCAGTACTTC.